A single sample gave rise to the 30 T cell receptor beta chains below, sequenced in a study of blood T cells in healthy people across ages. The use of a sample-barcoded 5' primer and a J-beta primer mix characterized a second PCR of 7 to 11 cycles. Using its own MiXCR run on the 5' RACE reads, TCRdb lists one record per CDR3 protein. Seen here are 850,000 to 1,300,000 distinct CDR3 sequences, 45% observed once, and the top ten hold around 18%. Sample: blood. The receptors come from a woman aged 55-69 years in good health.

This clonotype was picked up a small number of times. Germline is not matched at one junction end, which may reflect a read error. The V and J genes are TRBV4-2 and TRBJ2-7; D perhaps matches TRBD2 (6 bases). Germline CDR1 is LGHNA and CDR2 is YNFKEQ. The length of the CDR3 is 14 residues. This chain's CDR3 is CASSQDTSQYEQYF. The CDR3 bases are TGTGCCAGCAGTCAAGATACTAGCCAGTACGAGCAGTACTTC.

This clonotype was counted many times. The V call is TRBV6-6, the J call TRBJ1-2; D remains unclear. Germline V gives CDR1 MNHNY, CDR2 SVGAGI (reference sequence). The V and J ends lost 2 bases and 5 bases respectively, with 12 bases between them. This CDR3 spans 14 amino acids. The CDR3 DNA reads TGTGCCAGCAGTTACGGTGGCAGTCTTTATGGCTACACCTTC. This sequence encodes CASSYGGSLYGYTF.

V gene TRBV20-1 combines with J gene TRBJ2-1; possible D gene TRBD1, 6 bases. The CDR3 totals 15 residues. V was pared by 0 bases and J by 3 bases, with 12 bases between. CDR1 and CDR2 from the germline V gene are DFQATT and SNEGSKA (reference sequence). The CDR3 DNA reads TGCAGTGCTAGAGACCCCGGACAGCACTACAATGAGCAGTTCTTC. It yields the protein CSARDPGQHYNEQFF.

This clonotype came up many times. The rearrangement uses TRBV7-2 and TRBJ2-1; 15 bases line up with TRBD2. This CDR3 region has 16 residues. Germline values: CDR1 SGHTA, CDR2 FQGNSA. The V and J ends lost 3 bases and 7 bases, in that order; junction bases with no gene match: 4. CDR3 region: CASSLTGTSGRNEQFF. The CDR3 DNA sequence: TGTGCCAGCAGCTTGACAGGGACTAGCGGGAGGAATGAGCAGTTCTTC. Complete variable domain (other parts from reference TRBV7-2 and TRBJ2-1): GAGVSQSPSNKVTEKGKDVELRCDPISGHTALYWYRQSLGQGLEFLIYFQGNSAPDKSGLPSDRFSAERTGGSVSTLTIQRTQQEDSAVYLCASSLTGTSGRNEQFFGPGTRLTVL.

V gene TRBV29-1 combines with J gene TRBJ1-2; 9 bases agree with TRBD1. Looked up from germline, CDR1 is SQVTM and CDR2 is ANQGSEA. J lost 4 bases, V lost 5 bases, and 5 bases had no gene match. The CDR3 consists of 13 residues. The CDR3 loop is CSVSDRGGYGYTF. CDR3 bases: TGCAGCGTTTCTGACAGGGGGGGCTATGGCTACACCTTC. Combining the CDR3 with reference TRBV29-1 and TRBJ1-2 gives the whole variable domain SAVISQKPSRDICQRGTSLTIQCQVDSQVTMMFWYRQQPGQSLTLIATANQGSEATYESGFVIDKFPISRPNLTFSTLTVSNMSPEDSSIYLCSVSDRGGYGYTFGSGTRLTVV.

V and J are TRBV28 and TRBJ2-1; D assignment may be TRBD1 or TRBD2 (5 bases each). CDR1 MDHEN and CDR2 SYDVKM come from the germline V gene. V gave up 2 bases and J gave up 2 bases, with 13 bases separating them. The CDR3 loop spans 16 amino acids. As DNA, the CDR3 is TGTGCCAGCAGTTTAGACGGGACCCCAGCCTACAATGAGCAGTTCTTC. Its translation is CASSLDGTPAYNEQFF.

This clonotype was seen a handful of times. This rearrangement joins TRBV3-1 to TRBJ2-7, with D unresolved. The CDR3 extends over 15 amino acids. CDR1 is LGHDT and CDR2 is YNNKEL in the germline V gene (reference sequence). With 0 bases removed from V and 0 bases from J, the gap between germline ends came to 9 bases. The CDR3 sequence: CASSQDRWGSYEQYF. CDR3 DNA sequence: TGTGCCAGCAGCCAAGATCGGTGGGGCTCCTACGAGCAGTACTTC.

V gene TRBV29-1 combines with J gene TRBJ2-1; a weak D match, TRBD2 (6 bases). Germline-derived CDR1 and CDR2 are SQVTM and ANQGSEA. V dropped 6 bases and J dropped 13 bases, with 13 bases sitting between them. This CDR3 has 10 amino acids. The CDR3 loop is CSVATGTQFF. The CDR3 coding sequence is TGCAGCGTCGCGACTGGGACTCAGTTCTTC.

The V gene is TRBV7-9, the J gene TRBJ2-5, with D perhaps matching TRBD2 (5 bases). Germline V CDR1 and CDR2: SEHNR, FQNEAQ (reference sequence). The CDR3 consists of 14 residues. Trimming took 2 bases from V and 5 from J, leaving 12 bases between them. The CDR3 DNA sequence: TGTGCCAGCAGCTTAAGGGAGCCGCCCGAGACCCAGTACTTC. It yields the protein CASSLREPPETQYF.

The genes are TRBV6-5 and TRBJ1-1, with unresolved D. The V end lost 2 bases, the J end lost 0 bases, and 13 bases lay between the germline ends. Germline loops: CDR1 MNHEY, CDR2 SVGAGI. The CDR3 is made up of 16 amino acids. The DNA of the CDR3 is TGTGCCAGCAGTTACGGAACCGGACTGCTGAACACTGAAGCTTTCTTT. It specifies CASSYGTGLLNTEAFF.

The chain employs TRBV21-1 and TRBJ2-2; the table's TRBD2 call for D was not verified on the DNA. TRBV21-1 is listed as a pseudogene. There are 16 residues in the CDR3. The CDR3 region has the DNA TGTGCCAGCAGCGCTTTGACTAGCGGGAGCCCCGGGGAGCTGTTTTTT. This sequence encodes CASSALTSGSPGELFF.

This clonotype showed up many times. V usage is TRBV24-1 and J usage is TRBJ2-5; D might be TRBD2 (5 bases). The V end lost 4 bases, the J end lost 5 bases, and 13 bases lay between the germline ends. The CDR3 length is 14 residues. From germline, CDR1 is KGHDR and CDR2 SFDVKD. The CDR3 spells CATSDHGGGETQYF. The CDR3 DNA reads TGTGCCACCAGTGACCATGGAGGCGGGGAGACCCAGTACTTC.

On this clonotype: This may be a read error, as it is one base from a much larger clone. The chain joins TRBV13 to TRBJ1-1; D unclear. CDR1 and CDR2 (germline): PRHDT, FYEKMQ (reference sequence). V lost 5 bases and J lost 6, with 13 bases in between. This CDR3 has 13 residues. The CDR3 sequence: CASSPGPGSEAFF. The CDR3 DNA reads TGTGCCAGCAGCCCTGGACCGGGCTCTGAAGCTTTCTTT.

The chain combines TRBV11-2 with TRBJ1-2; tentative D call: TRBD1 (5 bases). Trimming shortened V by 5 bases and J by 0 bases, and 13 bases separated the two germline ends. The CDR3 is 15 residues long. Germline assignment: CDR1 SGHAT and CDR2 FQNNGV. CDR3 in amino acids: CASSQRREANYGYTF. In nucleotides, the CDR3 is TGTGCCAGCAGCCAACGCAGGGAAGCTAACTATGGCTACACCTTC.

This clonotype showed up just a few times. With a much larger clone just one base away, this may be a read error. CDR3 in DNA: TGTGCCAGCAGCTTAGGTCAGCACGTGAATACGCGGTATTTT. It encodes CASSLGQHVNTRYF. The genes are TRBV7-8 and TRBJ2-3; D remains unclear. This CDR3 comprises 14 residues. CDR1 is SGHVS and CDR2 is FQNEAQ in the germline V gene.

J is TRBJ2-7 and V is TRBV27, with 15 bases lining up with TRBD2. The ends lost 5 bases at V and 6 bases at J; junction bases unmatched: 8. The CDR3 consists of 16 residues. Germline V lookup: CDR1 MNHEY, CDR2 SMNVEV (reference sequence). In DNA, the CDR3 is TGTGCCAGCAGTCTGGGACTAGCGGGAGGCTTACGCGAGCAGTACTTC. Translation: CASSLGLAGGLREQYF.

The chain has TRBV7-6 and TRBJ1-1, with 8 bases identical to TRBD1. Germline CDR1 SGHVS, CDR2 FNYEAQ. J was trimmed by 5 bases and V by 1 base; bases with no gene match: 0. This CDR3 spans 13 amino acids. CDR3 residues: CASSLGTGTEAFF. CDR3 sequence (DNA): TGTGCCAGCAGCTTAGGGACAGGGACTGAAGCTTTCTTT.

This clonotype was found a few times. This chain joins TRBV7-2 and TRBJ2-3; no reliable D call. V lost 1 base to trimming and J lost 8 bases, with 10 bases between them. Germline CDR1 reads SGHTA; CDR2 reads FQGNSA. The CDR3 loop spans 13 amino acids. CDR3 DNA sequence: TGTGCCAGCAGCTTAGTCCCAGGTCCTACGCAGTATTTT. Amino acids: CASSLVPGPTQYF. The entire variable domain, with the rest obtained from reference TRBV7-2 and TRBJ2-3, is as follows: GAGVSQSPSNKVTEKGKDVELRCDPISGHTALYWYRQSLGQGLEFLIYFQGNSAPDKSGLPSDRFSAERTGGSVSTLTIQRTQQEDSAVYLCASSLVPGPTQYFGPGTRLTVL.

Notes on this clonotype: Mismatch with germline at one junction end may stem from a read error. This chain connects TRBV7-9 to TRBJ2-1; D ambiguous. Looked up from germline, CDR1 is SEHNR and CDR2 is FQNEAQ (reference sequence). This CDR3 region has 17 residues. The CDR3 loop reads CAGSLQSIENVLQEQFF. Written as DNA, the CDR3 is TGTGCCGGCAGCTTACAATCGATCGAAAATGTGTTACAGGAGCAGTTCTTC.

This rearrangement joins TRBV28 to TRBJ2-7, with 10 positions matching TRBD1. Per the germline V gene, CDR1 is MDHEN and CDR2 is SYDVKM. The CDR3 extends over 15 amino acids. V shed 8 bases and J 2 bases; nucleotides not matched to a gene: 9. CDR3 sequence reads: CASALGDRGAYEQYF. CDR3 DNA sequence: TGTGCCAGCGCGTTAGGGGACAGGGGAGCCTACGAGCAGTACTTC.

This clonotype was seen more than once but under ten times. The V gene is TRBV29-1, the J gene TRBJ2-3, with no clear D. The germline V gene has CDR1 SQVTM and CDR2 ANQGSEA. The CDR3 consists of 14 residues. Trimming left V 4 bases short and J 1 base short, with 12 bases between. The CDR3 loop is CSVVLDSGTDTQYF. In DNA, the CDR3 is TGCAGCGTTGTGCTAGATTCCGGCACAGATACGCAGTATTTT.

This clonotype turned up a few times. The genes are TRBV4-1 and TRBJ2-5; TRBD2 agrees at 12 bases. V shed 1 base and J 4 bases; nucleotides not matched to a gene: 4. The CDR3 is 16 residues long. Germline CDR1 MGHRA, CDR2 YSYEKL. This chain's CDR3 is CASSQVELAGGETQYF. The CDR3, as DNA: TGCGCCAGCAGCCAAGTGGAACTAGCGGGAGGAGAGACCCAGTACTTC.

This clonotype occurred once. Written as DNA, the CDR3 is TGCAGCGTTGAAGGGGGAGGGGGGGGCGCTGAAGCTTTCTTT. It translates to CSVEGGGGGAEAFF. The chain links TRBV29-1 to TRBJ1-1; tentative D call: TRBD1 (6 bases). This CDR3 is built from 14 residues. Germline CDR1 reads SQVTM; CDR2 reads ANQGSEA. V was shortened by 1 base and J by 6 bases, with 15 bases between the two germline ends.

The rearrangement uses TRBV11-2 and TRBJ2-3; 8 bases align to TRBD1. Germline V gene sequence: CDR1 SGHAT, CDR2 FQNNGV. V was clipped by 2 bases and J by 4 bases; unmatched bases: 8. The CDR3 runs to 16 residues. The CDR3 DNA is TGTGCCAGCAGCTTACGCCGGACAGGGTTGGCAGATACGCAGTATTTT. It codes for CASSLRRTGLADTQYF.

The rearrangement uses TRBV15 and TRBJ2-1; 7 bases are shared with TRBD2. This CDR3 is built from 14 residues. Germline CDR1 reads LNHNV; CDR2 reads YYDKDF (reference sequence). V was pared by 1 base and J by 7 bases, with 4 bases of the junction left unmatched. CDR3 sequence reads: CATSRGTSVNEQFF. CDR3 coding DNA: TGTGCCACCAGCAGAGGAACTAGCGTTAATGAGCAGTTCTTC.

The CDR3 region is CASSLVVAGGSQVDTQYF. The CDR3 bases are TGTGCCAGCAGCTTAGTTGTAGCGGGAGGGTCTCAAGTAGATACGCAGTATTTT. The chain has TRBV7-8 and TRBJ2-3; 11 bases agree with TRBD2. Per germline, CDR1 SGHVS and CDR2 FQNEAQ. V trimming: 1 base; J trimming: 5 bases; junction bases outside the gene matches: 11. The CDR3 is 18 residues long.

The rearrangement uses TRBV6-1 and TRBJ2-5; D uncertain. This CDR3 contains 15 residues. CDR1 and CDR2 (germline): MNHNS, SASEGT. Trimming left V 1 base short and J 2 bases short, with 11 bases between. The CDR3 region is CASSEEVGRQETQYF. In DNA form, the CDR3 reads TGTGCCAGCAGTGAAGAGGTTGGGCGTCAAGAGACCCAGTACTTC.

This rearrangement joins TRBV18 to TRBJ1-5, with 8 bases identical to TRBD1. CDR1 and CDR2 (germline): KGHSH, LQKENI. The J segment lost 1 base and the V segment lost 3 bases, leaving 8 bases of the junction unmatched. CDR3 length: 17 amino acids. The CDR3 region is CASSPGQVARSNQPQHF. The CDR3 DNA is TGTGCCAGCTCACCGGGACAGGTCGCGCGGAGCAATCAGCCCCAGCATTTT.

This chain joins TRBV2 and TRBJ1-1; D not resolved. The ends were cut back, 3 bases at V and 10 bases at J, with 9 bases in the middle. CDR1 and CDR2 from the germline V gene are SNHLY and FYNNEI. CDR3 length: 11 amino acids. Written as DNA, the CDR3 is TGTGCCAGCAGTGAGGGTTCTGGAGCTTTCTTT. Protein product: CASSEGSGAFF.

Notes on this clonotype: A read error may account for a junction end that differs from germline. This chain links TRBV12-3 or TRBV12-4 with TRBJ2-7; TRBD1 or TRBD2 may be the D gene (6 bases each). This CDR3 comprises 14 residues. The CDR3: CASTEQGLTYKQYF. DNA of the CDR3: TGTGCCAGCACGGAACAGGGACTGACCTACAAGCAGTACTTC.